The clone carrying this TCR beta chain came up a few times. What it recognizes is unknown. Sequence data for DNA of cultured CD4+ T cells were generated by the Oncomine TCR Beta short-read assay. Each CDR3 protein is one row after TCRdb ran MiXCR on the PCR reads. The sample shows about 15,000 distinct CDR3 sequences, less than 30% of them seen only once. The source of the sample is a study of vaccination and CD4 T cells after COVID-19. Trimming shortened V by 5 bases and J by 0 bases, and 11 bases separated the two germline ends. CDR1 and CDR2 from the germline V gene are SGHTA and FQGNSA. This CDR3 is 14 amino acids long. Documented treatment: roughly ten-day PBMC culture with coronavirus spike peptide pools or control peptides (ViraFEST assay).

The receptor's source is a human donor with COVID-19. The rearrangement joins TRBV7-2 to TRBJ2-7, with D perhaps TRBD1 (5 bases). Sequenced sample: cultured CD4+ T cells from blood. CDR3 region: CASSLRQPSYEQYF. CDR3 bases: TGTGCCAGCAGCCTCCGACAGCCCTCCTACGAGCAGTACTTC.